The 23 T cell receptor beta chains below come from one sample, sequenced in a study of vaccination and CD4 T cells after COVID-19. The Oncomine TCR Beta short-read assay was what sequenced the DNA obtained from cultured CD4+ T cells. One entry per CDR3 protein, called by TCRdb with MiXCR from the PCR reads. The sample records roughly 11,000 distinct CDR3 sequences, roughly 47% being singletons. As for treatment: roughly 11-day PBMC culture with coronavirus spike peptide pools or control peptides (ViraFEST assay). No antigens are known for them. The sequenced material came from CD4+ T cells from blood, cultured in vitro. The receptors were gathered from a human donor who had recovered from COVID-19.

The chain joins TRBV19 to TRBJ1-2; D may be TRBD1 (6 bases). Germline V gives CDR1 LNHDA, CDR2 SQIVND (reference sequence). V lost 5 bases to trimming and J lost 3 bases, with 16 bases between them. The CDR3 is 15 residues long. CDR3 in DNA: TGTGCCAGTAGTCCCCAGACAGGAGGAGACTATGGCTACACCTTC. Its translation is CASSPQTGGDYGYTF.

The chain couples TRBV5-4 to TRBJ1-4; 10 nucleotides agree with TRBD1. V was clipped by 2 bases and J by 8 bases; unmatched bases: 9. Germline V lookup: CDR1 SGHNT, CDR2 YYREEE (reference sequence). The CDR3 is 16 amino acids. CDR3 residues: CASSFYPGQGNEKLFF. CDR3 DNA sequence: TGTGCCAGCAGCTTCTATCCGGGACAGGGGAACGAAAAACTGTTTTTT.

This chain uses TRBV6-4 with TRBJ2-3; the D call may be TRBD1 or TRBD2 (5 bases each). Deletions cut 4 bases from V and 1 base from J, with 12 bases between. CDR1 and CDR2 from the germline V gene are MRHNA and SNTAGT. The CDR3 runs to 15 residues. The CDR3 loop reads CASSGGSGGTDTQYF. In DNA, the CDR3 is TGTGCCAGCAGTGGGGGGTCTGGGGGCACAGATACGCAGTATTTT.

The sample holds a few counts of this clonotype. The V and J genes are TRBV6-1 and TRBJ2-1; no reliable D call. The germline V and J ends were trimmed by 6 bases and 15 bases, with 21 bases remaining between them. This CDR3 has 13 amino acids. Per germline, CDR1 MNHNS and CDR2 SASEGT. The CDR3 region is CASSDPGPRNRFF. The CDR3 bases are TGTGCCAGCAGCGACCCCGGGCCAAGAAACCGGTTCTTC.

V is TRBV7-2 and J is TRBJ2-7; D may be TRBD2 (5 bases). Germline values: CDR1 SGHTA, CDR2 FQGNSA. The ends were cut back, 5 bases at V and 1 base at J, with 21 bases in the middle. CDR3 length: 17 residues. CDR3 amino acids: CASSHGRIHGVSYEQYF. Written as DNA, the CDR3 is TGTGCCAGCAGCCACGGCAGGATACACGGGGTATCCTACGAGCAGTACTTC.

The rearrangement links TRBV15 to TRBJ1-1; 9 bases map to TRBD1. This CDR3 has 16 amino acids. Losses at the gene ends were 2 bases for V and 1 base for J; bases not matched to a gene: 5. The germline V gene has CDR1 LNHNV and CDR2 YYDKDF (reference sequence). CDR3 DNA: TGTGCCACCAGCAGAAAACAGGGGGCGGGGAACACTGAAGCTTTCTTT. Translated: CATSRKQGAGNTEAFF. The entire variable domain, with the rest obtained from reference TRBV15 and TRBJ1-1, is as follows: DAMVIQNPRYQVTQFGKPVTLSCSQTLNHNVMYWYQQKSSQAPKLLFHYYDKDFNNEADTPDNFQSRRPNTSFCFLDIRSPGLGDTAMYLCATSRKQGAGNTEAFFGQGTRLTVV.

This clonotype has more than one count but fewer than ten. The chain recombines TRBV20-1 with TRBJ1-1; TRBD1 agrees at 8 bases. The germline V gene encodes CDR1 DFQATT and CDR2 SNEGSKA (reference sequence). With V trimmed by 2 bases and J by 5 bases, 10 bases remained unmatched. The CDR3 covers 15 residues. Here the CDR3 reads CSARSGGPLLTEAFF. The DNA of the CDR3 is TGCAGTGCTAGATCAGGGGGCCCCCTGTTGACTGAAGCTTTCTTT.

The chain has TRBV10-3 and TRBJ2-3; 9 bases line up with TRBD2. Germline V gives CDR1 ENHRY, CDR2 SYGVKD. V trimming: 6 bases; J trimming: 2 bases; junction bases outside the gene matches: 3. The CDR3 runs 14 residues. Here the CDR3 DNA reads TGTGCCATCAGGCAGCGGGGGGACACAGATACGCAGTATTTT. Translation: CAIRQRGDTDTQYF.

The genes are TRBV9 and TRBJ1-1; 10 bases match TRBD1. The CDR3 is made up of 17 amino acids. Germline-derived CDR1 and CDR2 are SGDLS and YYNGEE. V dropped 2 bases and J dropped 0; count of bases not matched to a gene: 7. CDR3 residues: CASSVGQGGVMNTEAFF. DNA for the CDR3: TGTGCCAGCAGCGTTGGACAGGGGGGGGTCATGAACACTGAAGCTTTCTTT.

CDR3 residues: CASSIAAGSGEQYF. CDR3 DNA sequence: TGTGCCAGTAGTATAGCGGCCGGGAGTGGCGAGCAGTACTTC. This rearrangement joins TRBV19 to TRBJ2-7; D is possibly TRBD2 (6 bases). The germline V gene encodes CDR1 LNHDA and CDR2 SQIVND (reference sequence). The CDR3 is made up of 14 amino acids. Deletions cut 1 base from V and 6 bases from J, with 13 bases between. Together with reference TRBV19 and TRBJ2-7, the CDR3 gives the full variable domain: DGGITQSPKYLFRKEGQNVTLSCEQNLNHDAMYWYRQDPGQGLRLIYYSQIVNDFQKGDIAEGYSVSREKKESFPLTVTSAQKNPTAFYLCASSIAAGSGEQYFGPGTRLTVT.

This clonotype has more than one count but fewer than ten. The chain links TRBV2 to TRBJ1-2, with D uncertain. Trimming took 5 bases from V and 3 from J, leaving 10 bases between them. The V gene's germline CDR1 is SNHLY and CDR2 FYNNEI. The CDR3 totals 13 residues. Here the CDR3 DNA reads TGTGCCAGCAGTCCGTTCTGGGACTATGGCTACACCTTC. Translating gives CASSPFWDYGYTF.

J is TRBJ2-3 and V is TRBV15, with D tentatively TRBD1 (7 bases). Germline CDR1 LNHNV, CDR2 YYDKDF (reference sequence). V was pared by 1 base and J by 4 bases, with 21 bases between. The CDR3 length is 18 residues. The DNA for the CDR3 is TGTGCCACCAGCAGAGGGAGGGGGCCAGGCAGGGGGGCAGATACGCAGTATTTT. It specifies CATSRGRGPGRGADTQYF.

In this sample, this clonotype is large. This sequence joins TRBV7-9 and TRBJ1-5, with 7 bases matching TRBD1. The CDR3 runs 15 residues. The germline gives CDR1 SEHNR, CDR2 FQNEAQ (reference sequence). V dropped 5 bases and J dropped 6; count of bases not matched to a gene: 10. In DNA, the CDR3 is TGTGCCAGCAGCACACAGGGGAATGCGGGTCAGCCCCAGCATTTT. It translates to CASSTQGNAGQPQHF.

A few counts support this clonotype. V and J are TRBV6-1 and TRBJ1-1; no definite D call. The CDR3 has 13 amino acids. V shed 7 bases and J shed 3 bases, with 12 bases lying between them. Germline CDR1 is MNHNS and CDR2 is SASEGT. The CDR3 loop is CASKRVVDTEAFF. The CDR3 DNA reads TGTGCCAGCAAAAGGGTTGTGGACACTGAAGCTTTCTTT.

On this clonotype itself: A read error may account for a junction end that differs from germline. V gene TRBV7-7 combines with J gene TRBJ2-5, with 10 bases identical to TRBD1. CDR1 is SSHAT, CDR2 FNYEAQ, per germline (reference sequence). The CDR3 covers 16 residues. Here the CDR3 reads CASSPGQGGTQETQYF. CDR3 nucleotides: TGTGCTAGCAGCCCAGGACAGGGGGGAACACAAGAGACCCAGTACTTC.

Judged by abundance, this clonotype is medium-sized (0.01 to 0.1%). The chain couples TRBV11-3 to TRBJ2-5; either TRBD1 or TRBD2 may supply D (7 bases each). Trimming took off 4 bases at V and 4 bases at J, with 13 bases between the two ends. The germline gives CDR1 SGHNT, CDR2 YENEEA. The CDR3 totals 14 residues. The CDR3 loop is CASSSTRGGETQYF. The DNA of the CDR3 is TGTGCCAGCAGCTCGACCAGGGGGGGAGAGACCCAGTACTTC.

There are a few counts of this clonotype. This chain links TRBV7-2 with TRBJ1-2; the match to TRBD1 covers 8 bases. CDR3 length: 16 amino acids. Germline values: CDR1 SGHTA, CDR2 FQGNSA. J was trimmed by 5 bases and V by 1 base; bases with no gene match: 9. The CDR3 reads CASSLDSGQGWYGYTF. For the CDR3, the DNA is TGTGCCAGCAGCTTAGATTCTGGACAGGGTTGGTATGGCTACACCTTC.

There are a few counts of this clonotype. The chain is built from TRBV6-1 and TRBJ1-2, with a weak D call TRBD1 (6 bases). In germline, CDR1 is MNHNS, CDR2 SASEGT. Trimming pared 5 bases from V and 1 base from J, leaving 11 bases between. The CDR3 runs 14 residues. In DNA form, the CDR3 reads TGTGCCAGCAGTCGGACAGACTTTAACTATGGCTACACCTTC. Protein: CASSRTDFNYGYTF.

The table lists this clonotype with a few counts. The chain carries TRBV4-1 and TRBJ1-2; D possibly corresponds to TRBD1 (5 bases). CDR1 and CDR2 from the germline V gene are MGHRA and YSYEKL. The CDR3 extends over 18 amino acids. V lost 1 base and J 0 bases, leaving 18 bases between the germline ends. This CDR3 is CASSQVGARKTANYGYTF. The DNA of the CDR3 is TGCGCCAGCAGCCAAGTCGGGGCCCGTAAAACCGCTAACTATGGCTACACCTTC.

The chain couples TRBV18 to TRBJ1-1, with D possibly being TRBD1 (6 bases). Trimming removed 5 bases at V and 3 bases at J, with 16 bases between. Germline V gives CDR1 KGHSH, CDR2 LQKENI. This CDR3 comprises 15 residues. DNA for the CDR3: TGTGCCAGCTCATCAACAGGGATGGGAGACACTGAAGCTTTCTTT. Amino acid sequence: CASSSTGMGDTEAFF.

In this sample, this clonotype turned up a few times. The chain employs TRBV20-1 and TRBJ2-3; D not certain. This CDR3 is built from 13 residues. Germline CDR1 DFQATT, CDR2 SNEGSKA (reference sequence). Trimming removed 3 bases from V and 2 bases from J, with 9 bases in between. As DNA, the CDR3 is TGCAGTGCTAGGAGCATCCTCACAGATACGCAGTATTTT. Translating gives CSARSILTDTQYF.

A few counts support this clonotype. The V and J genes are TRBV30 and TRBJ1-1; tentative D call: TRBD1 (5 bases). The CDR3 has 15 residues. The V gene's germline CDR1 is GTSNPN and CDR2 SVGIG (reference sequence). V was pared by 0 bases and J by 6 bases, with 17 bases between. The CDR3 region has the DNA TGTGCCTGGAGTGTTGGGGCGGGAATTCCTGCTGAAGCTTTCTTT. It encodes CAWSVGAGIPAEAFF. Full variable domain (missing parts from reference TRBV30 and TRBJ1-1): SQTIHQWPATLVQPVGSPLSLECTVEGTSNPNLYWYRQAAGRGLQLLFYSVGIGQISSEVPQNLSASRPQDRQFILSSKKLLLSDSGFYLCAWSVGAGIPAEAFFGQGTRLTVV.

This chain joins TRBV5-3 and TRBJ2-2; the D is unclear. TRBV5-3 is given ORF status, its function remaining uncertain. This CDR3 has 13 amino acids. The V and J ends lost 8 bases and 10 bases respectively, with 18 bases between them. CDR3 residues: CASSLEIREELFF. CDR3 in DNA: TGTGCCAGCAGCCTCGAAATAAGGGAGGAGCTGTTTTTT.